The TCR beta chain described here comes from a study of blood T cells in healthy people across ages. It was with a sample-barcoded 5' primer and a J-beta primer mix that a second PCR of about 6 to 12 cycles was run. MiXCR, applied by TCRdb to the 5' RACE reads, yields one record per CDR3 protein. The repertoire consists of some 1,000,000 distinct CDR3 sequences, with about 23% occurring once and the leading ten covering 0.75%. This CDR3 is 14 amino acids long. Germline V gene lookup returns CDR1 MNHNS and CDR2 SASEGT. This clonotype has more than one count but fewer than ten. The junction departs from the called germline gene at one end, perhaps through a read error. The same specimen was also included in a second study, on T cells of mothers and their children. That source notes: Overlap ran slightly, non-significantly higher for related than unrelated mother-child pairs.

The sequence came from a girl aged 2 to 9 in good health. The chain uses TRBV6-1 and TRBJ1-5; 10 bases are a match to TRBD1. Specimen: blood. In DNA form, the CDR3 reads TGTGCCAGCAGGGAGACAGGGGGCGATCAGCCCCGGCATTTT. Translating it yields CASRETGGDQPRHF.